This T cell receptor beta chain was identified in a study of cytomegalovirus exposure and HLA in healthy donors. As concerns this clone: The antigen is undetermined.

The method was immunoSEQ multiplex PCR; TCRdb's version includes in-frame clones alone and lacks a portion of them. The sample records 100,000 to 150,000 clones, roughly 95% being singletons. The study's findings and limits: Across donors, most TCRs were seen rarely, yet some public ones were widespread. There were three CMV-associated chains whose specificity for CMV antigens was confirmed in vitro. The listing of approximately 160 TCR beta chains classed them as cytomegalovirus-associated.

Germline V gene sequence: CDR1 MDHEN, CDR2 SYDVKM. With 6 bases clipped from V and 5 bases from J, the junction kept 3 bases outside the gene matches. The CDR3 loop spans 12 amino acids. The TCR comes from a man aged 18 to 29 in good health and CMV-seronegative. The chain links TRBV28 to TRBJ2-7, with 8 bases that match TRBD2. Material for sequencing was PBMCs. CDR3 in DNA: TGTGCCAGCAGCCCGGGAGGGCACGAGCAGTACTTC. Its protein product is CASSPGGHEQYF.